The TCR beta chain under discussion was sequenced for a study of T cell repertoires in cytomegalovirus infection. On the study more broadly: From public TCR beta signatures came an indication of both CMV infection and matching HLA type.

Study-level findings and limits: HLA-C-restricted CMV clonotypes gave the most frequent clonotype in two of eight donors. The cumulative frequency of public TCR beta families identified carriers of CMV plus the relevant HLA.

Comment on this clonotype: Its antigen is not identified.

TCRdb analysed the reads with MiXCR anew, one entry per CDR3 protein. The data contain about 180,000 distinct CDR3 sequences, roughly a sixth of them singletons. Germline CDR1 and CDR2: SQVTM and ANQGSEA. The V end lost 7 bases, the J end lost 1 base, and 10 bases lay between the germline ends. The CDR3 extends over 12 amino acids. The origin of this receptor is a human donor in good health (CMV status not recorded). Some clones in this sample may be carry-over from other donors' samples. Specimen: CD8+ T cells from PBMCs. V gene TRBV29-1 combines with J gene TRBJ1-1; D is unresolved. CDR3 amino acids: CSDRASNTEAFF. DNA for the CDR3: TGCAGCGATAGGGCCTCGAACACTGAAGCTTTCTTT. The full variable domain, its missing parts supplied by reference TRBV29-1 and TRBJ1-1, is SAVISQKPSRDICQRGTSLTIQCQVDSQVTMMFWYRQQPGQSLTLIATANQGSEATYESGFVIDKFPISRPNLTFSTLTVSNMSPEDSSIYLCSDRASNTEAFFGQGTRLTVV.